The 2 T cell receptor beta chains listed next were all sequenced from one sample in a study of cytomegalovirus exposure and HLA in healthy donors. Researchers ran the PCR with 60 Vbeta and 13 Jbeta primers. Some clones are missing from TCRdb's copy, which holds only in-frame ones; the method was immunoSEQ multiplex PCR. The table has 98,000 or so clones, 76% seen once. Material: PBMCs. These receptors originate from a man aged 35-49 years in good health and CMV-seronegative.

The V call is TRBV28, the J call TRBJ1-5; D is unresolved. With 5 bases removed from V and 4 bases from J, the gap between germline ends came to 18 bases. The CDR3 is made up of 16 amino acids. Germline V CDR1 and CDR2: MDHEN, SYDVKM. CDR3 DNA: TGTGCCAGCAGTCTTATGTTTGGCGGCCGGAATCAGCCCCAGCATTTT. Translating gives CASSLMFGGRNQPQHF.

The chain uses TRBV6-5 and TRBJ1-2; TRBD1 aligns across 7 bases. Germline CDR1 MNHEY, CDR2 SVGAGI. With V trimmed by 7 bases and J by 8 bases, 10 bases remained unmatched. The CDR3 runs to 13 residues. DNA for the CDR3: TGTGCCAGCAAAAGTGACAGGGTGAGAGGCTACACCTTC. This translates into CASKSDRVRGYTF.